This T cell receptor (beta chain) was found in a study of T-cell reconstitution after alpha-beta-depleted transplantation in children. Study results and caveats: At one year after transplant, newly produced T cells mostly accounted for T-cell counts and diversity. About two months after transplant, alpha-beta T cells reportedly came from several hundred expanded graft clones.

Germline V CDR1 and CDR2: SGHKS, YYEKEE (reference sequence). This CDR3 has 14 residues. V lost 4 bases to trimming and J lost 6 bases, with 15 bases between them. It was with unique molecular identifiers that the TCRbeta library was prepared. TCRdb analysed the PCR reads with MiXCR anew, one entry per CDR3 protein. The sample has around 270,000 distinct CDR3 sequences, 7.5% to 9% seen once. Ten or more counts support this clonotype. Its antigen remains unknown. The sequencing here drew on peripheral blood, taken 360 days after TCRalphabeta/CD19-depleted stem cell transplant. This TCR derives from a female patient between 2 and 10 years old who had a stem cell transplant for Fanconi anemia, so the T cells may come from the graft donor. The rearrangement joins TRBV5-5 to TRBJ2-3, with unresolved D. CDR3 region: CASSQDHPKDTQYF. Here the CDR3 DNA reads TGTGCCAGCAGCCAGGATCACCCCAAGGATACGCAGTATTTT.